This TCR beta chain was captured in a study of cytomegalovirus exposure and HLA in healthy donors. Regarding the study as a whole: The study recorded 164 TCR beta chains that were cytomegalovirus-associated.

This clone was counted a few times. Its target is not known. Compared with germline, one end of the junction differs, possibly owing to a read error. Primers for the PCR totalled 60 Vbeta and 13 Jbeta. Profiling relied on immunoSEQ multiplex PCR, and the TCRdb table lists in-frame clones only, not all of them. The table includes about 130,000 clones, about 80% detected once. The sequenced sample consisted of PBMCs. The receptor was derived from a woman aged 50 to 60 in good health and CMV-seronegative.

The CDR3, as DNA: TGTGCCAGCAGCTTGGACAGGACAGATTACTATGGCTACCCCTTC. Translation gives CASSLDRTDYYGYPF. The chain links TRBV5-6 to TRBJ1-2, with D possibly being TRBD1 (6 bases). Germline V gene lookup returns CDR1 SGHDT and CDR2 YYEEEE. The CDR3 contains 15 residues.